This T cell receptor beta chain derives from a study of CD8 T cells in Susac syndrome. RNA was extracted with the RNeasy kit, and a quantity of about 0.45 to 1 ug was reverse transcribed using random hexamers. The authors amplified TCR beta CDR3 across 54 Vbeta and 13 Jbeta using immunoSEQ multiplex PCR. From the immunoSEQ multiplex PCR reads, TCRdb called clonotypes with MiXCR, one entry per CDR3 protein. The sample has more than 200,000 distinct CDR3 sequences, about 94% seen once; the top ten hold 0.07% to 0.09%. This TCR came from a human donor with multiple sclerosis. Sequences were obtained from CD4+ T cells from PBMCs.

In DNA form, the CDR3 reads TGTGCCAGCAGTTTATACCGGGGGGCGAACACTGAAGCTTTCTTT. Translation gives CASSLYRGANTEAFF. The chain is built from TRBV12-3 or TRBV12-4 and TRBJ1-1; possibly TRBD1 for D (6 bases). This CDR3 is built from 15 residues. V shed 2 bases and J shed 1 base, with 11 bases lying between them.